This T cell receptor beta chain was identified during a study of CD8 T cells in Susac syndrome. Across the whole study: Patients with Susac syndrome, at blood draw, were therapy-naive, on corticosteroids, or on intravenous immunoglobulin alone. The study's findings and limits: The study admitted that it had a relatively small number of individuals in its TCR sequencing and HLA analysis.

Reverse transcription used roughly 0.45 to 1 ug RNA and random hexamers. Amplification of TCR beta CDR3 spanned 54 Vbeta and 13 Jbeta via immunoSEQ multiplex PCR. TCRdb independently ran MiXCR on the immunoSEQ multiplex PCR reads; one entry per CDR3 protein. The profile shows about 130,000 distinct CDR3 sequences, around 94% of them singletons. A note on this clonotype: Antigen unknown.

Patients with Susac syndrome fulfilled recently defined diagnostic criteria for definite or probable disease. This sequence originates from a human donor with Susac syndrome. Material: CD8+ T cells from PBMCs.

This chain's CDR3 is CASSLEGTGDSYEQYF. In nucleotides, the CDR3 is TGTGCCAGCAGCTTAGAAGGGACGGGAGACTCCTACGAGCAGTACTTC. V gene TRBV7-9 combines with J gene TRBJ2-7, with D perhaps TRBD2 (6 bases). Trimming cost V 1 base and J 0 bases, with 13 bases left between them. This CDR3 has 16 residues. Germline loops: CDR1 SEHNR, CDR2 FQNEAQ (reference sequence). Based on the CDR3 plus reference TRBV7-9 and TRBJ2-7, the full variable domain is DTGVSQNPRHKITKRGQNVTFRCDPISEHNRLYWYRQTLGQGPEFLTYFQNEAQLEKSRLLSDRFSAERPKGSFSTLEIQRTEQGDSAMYLCASSLEGTGDSYEQYFGPGTRLTVT.